Sequencing of this TCR beta chain was carried out in a study of response to subunit inactivated influenza vaccine (dated by TCRdb to the late 2010s). Turning to the overall study: To follow how T cells responded to a trivalent subunit inactivated influenza vaccine, the researchers relied on deep quantitative profiling of the T cell receptor repertoire.

The research as a whole found: According to the authors, only a limited number of new T cells may be recruited by each seasonal influenza vaccination.

The library came from RT-PCR. TCRdb lists the instrument as Illumina HiSeq 2500. TCRdb reanalyzed the raw reads on its own, using fastp at Q25 for trimming and MiXCR for clone calling, and kept in-frame beta chains. Rows with one shared CDR3 protein collapse into an entry with the most common genes and DNA. Within this sample are more than 600,000 distinct CDR3 sequences, with around 20% of them counted one time only. Under 13% of the sample goes to the ten largest clones. Trimming removed 6 bases from V and 4 bases from J, leaving 12 bases between the germline ends. Reading the germline V gene gives CDR1 SQVTM and CDR2 ANQGSEA. Taken from cysteine to phenylalanine, the CDR3 has 12 residues. Only the CDR3 part of the read is kept: 36 bases, read in frame from the first base. This clonotype was found a few times. Its target antigen remains unknown. The input lacks base qualities; no much larger clone sits a single base away.

The source of this sequence is a man aged 45 to 65 who received an inactivated influenza vaccine. Donor details come from another sample of the same person, matched by shared clones. Source: PBMCs from blood, taken 5 days after vaccination. In this chain, TRBV29-1 is recombined with TRBJ1-1, with the D gene too uncertain to name. The CDR3 amino acid sequence is: CSVKQWGTEAFF. The base sequence is TGCAGCGTCAAGCAGTGGGGCACTGAAGCTTTCTTT. With the portions outside the CDR3 filled from the reference TRBV29-1 and TRBJ1-1 genes, the complete variable region becomes SAVISQKPSRDICQRGTSLTIQCQVDSQVTMMFWYRQQPGQSLTLIATANQGSEATYESGFVIDKFPISRPNLTFSTLTVSNMSPEDSSIYLCSVKQWGTEAFFGQGTRLTVV.